A single sample is the source of the 31 T cell receptor beta chains below, sequenced in a study of cytomegalovirus exposure and HLA in healthy donors. The PCR employed 60 Vbeta primers together with 13 Jbeta primers. Profiling relied on immunoSEQ multiplex PCR, and the TCRdb table lists in-frame clones only, not all of them. The table records around 180,000 clones, more than 65% of them present only once. Sequenced input: PBMCs. These receptors were obtained from a woman in her forties or fifties in good health and CMV-seronegative.

The chain employs TRBV15 and TRBJ2-5; 9 positions agree with TRBD2. Germline CDR1 LNHNV, CDR2 YYDKDF (reference sequence). The junction had 11 bases not matched to a gene; V was cut back by 1 base and J by 5 bases. CDR3 length: 17 amino acids. CDR3 protein: CATSRGLAGRGMETQYF. Here the CDR3 DNA reads TGTGCCACCAGCAGAGGGCTAGCGGGGAGAGGAATGGAGACCCAGTACTTC.

V gene TRBV27 combines with J gene TRBJ1-5; tentatively, D is TRBD1 (5 bases). The germline gives CDR1 MNHEY, CDR2 SMNVEV (reference sequence). Trimming pared 5 bases from V and 2 bases from J, leaving 10 bases between. This CDR3 has 14 residues. CDR3: CASSPQDGNQPQHF. The CDR3 DNA reads as TGTGCCAGCAGTCCACAGGACGGCAATCAGCCCCAGCATTTT.

J is TRBJ1-5 and V is TRBV6-1; 9 bases map to TRBD1. The CDR3 consists of 15 residues. The V segment lost 0 bases and the J segment 6 bases; nucleotides outside the gene matches: 3. Germline V gene data show CDR1 as MNHNS and CDR2 as SASEGT. The CDR3 nucleotides read TGTGCCAGCAGTGAAGCAGGACAGGGGAGTCAGCCCCAGCATTTT. This translates into CASSEAGQGSQPQHF.

The V and J genes are TRBV7-8 and TRBJ2-2; 7 bases match TRBD2. Germline V lookup: CDR1 SGHVS, CDR2 FQNEAQ. With 5 bases clipped from V and 4 bases from J, the junction kept 13 bases outside the gene matches. There are 17 residues in the CDR3. The CDR3 sequence is CASSPALARGSTGELFF. In nucleotides, the CDR3 is TGTGCCAGCAGCCCCGCTTTGGCGCGGGGGAGCACCGGGGAGCTGTTTTTT.

J is TRBJ2-3 and V is TRBV28, with TRBD2 matching 10 bases. Germline V gene sequence: CDR1 MDHEN, CDR2 SYDVKM. Unmatched junction bases numbered 10, after V lost 10 bases and J lost 6 bases. This CDR3 has 14 amino acids. CDR3 sequence reads: CATRAGGPIDTQYF. Written as DNA, the CDR3 is TGTGCCACCCGAGCGGGGGGGCCGATTGATACGCAGTATTTT. The full variable domain, rest sourced from reference TRBV28 and TRBJ2-3, is DVKVTQSSRYLVKRTGEKVFLECVQDMDHENMFWYRQDPGLGLRLIYFSYDVKMKEKGDIPEGYSVSREKKERFSLILESASTNQTSMYLCATRAGGPIDTQYFGPGTRLTVL.

The chain is built from TRBV2 and TRBJ1-1, with 9 bases matching TRBD1. With V trimmed by 5 bases and J by 7 bases, 11 bases remained unmatched. The CDR3 has 15 residues. Germline-derived CDR1 and CDR2 are SNHLY and FYNNEI. The chain's CDR3 is CASSLRRGQGVEAFF. The CDR3 nucleotides are TGTGCCAGCAGTCTGAGGAGGGGACAGGGAGTTGAAGCTTTCTTT.

The CDR3, as DNA: TGTGCCAGCTCACCACTACAGGGGTTGGGAAATGAGCAGTTCTTC. It translates to CASSPLQGLGNEQFF. J is TRBJ2-1 and V is TRBV18; 7 nucleotides line up with TRBD1. The CDR3 loop spans 15 amino acids. With V trimmed by 1 base and J by 7 bases, 7 bases remained unmatched. Germline-derived CDR1 and CDR2 are KGHSH and LQKENI.

The CDR3 sequence is CASSQEADNEQFF. In DNA form, the CDR3 reads TGCGCCAGCAGCCAAGAGGCAGACAATGAGCAGTTCTTC. The chain carries TRBV4-3 and TRBJ2-1; D is ambiguous. Trimming took off 0 bases at V and 5 bases at J, with 5 bases between the two ends. CDR1 is LGHNA and CDR2 is YSLEER in the germline V gene. The CDR3 contains 13 residues.

The chain carries TRBV5-1 and TRBJ1-2; TRBD1 aligns across 7 bases. The germline CDR1 and CDR2 sequences are SGHRS and YFSETQ. This CDR3 is 14 amino acids long. J lost 7 bases, V lost 3 bases, and 9 bases had no gene match. The CDR3 region is CASSSNLQGVGYTF. The CDR3 nucleotides read TGCGCCAGCAGCTCCAATCTTCAGGGGGTTGGCTACACCTTC.

This sequence joins TRBV29-1 and TRBJ2-3; 8 positions match TRBD1. Per the germline V gene, CDR1 is SQVTM and CDR2 is ANQGSEA. This CDR3 is 14 amino acids long. V shed 4 bases and J 3 bases; nucleotides not matched to a gene: 6. Written as DNA, the CDR3 is TGCAGCGTTGCCCGACAGGGGCGAACAGATACGCAGTATTTT. Encoded protein: CSVARQGRTDTQYF.

The chain employs TRBV9 and TRBJ2-7; 8 bases line up with TRBD2. This CDR3 contains 14 residues. Germline CDR1 reads SGDLS; CDR2 reads YYNGEE. Trimming at V came to 4 bases and at J to 0 bases, leaving 3 bases not matched to a gene. The CDR3 region is CASSPSGYSYEQYF. The CDR3 region has the DNA TGTGCCAGCAGCCCTAGCGGGTACTCCTACGAGCAGTACTTC. The complete variable domain, with remaining parts taken from reference TRBV9 and TRBJ2-7, reads DSGVTQTPKHLITATGQRVTLRCSPRSGDLSVYWYQQSLDQGLQFLIQYYNGEERAKGNILERFSAQQFPDLHSELNLSSLELGDSALYFCASSPSGYSYEQYFGPGTRLTVT.

About this clone itself: One end of the junction fails to match germline, which may point to a read error. The chain combines TRBV5-4 with TRBJ2-5, with 8 nucleotides matching TRBD2. The last part of the DNA fits TRBJ2-7 better; the J call may be wrong. The CDR3 has 16 residues. From germline, CDR1 is SGHNT and CDR2 YYREEE (reference sequence). CDR3 nucleotides: TGTGCCAGCAGCATCATAGCGGGACCTCCCTCCCACGAGCAGTACTTC. This sequence encodes CASSIIAGPPSHEQYF.

The rearrangement joins TRBV2 to TRBJ1-5; 8 bases fit TRBD1. V lost 7 bases to trimming and J lost 6 bases; unmatched junction nucleotides: 11. The CDR3 covers 15 residues. The germline V gene has CDR1 SNHLY and CDR2 FYNNEI. The CDR3 here is CASNFLAGGSQPQHF. CDR3 sequence (DNA): TGTGCCAGCAATTTTTTGGCAGGGGGCAGTCAGCCCCAGCATTTT.

V is TRBV19 and J is TRBJ2-1; the match to TRBD2 covers 8 bases. CDR1 and CDR2 (germline): LNHDA, SQIVND (reference sequence). This CDR3 contains 16 residues. V trimming: 5 bases; J trimming: 5 bases; junction bases outside the gene matches: 11. The CDR3 reads CASSVAGTILNNEQFF. The CDR3 DNA reads as TGTGCCAGTAGTGTAGCGGGGACTATCTTGAACAATGAGCAGTTCTTC.

This chain joins TRBV5-1 and TRBJ2-1, with TRBD2 matching 7 bases. CDR1 and CDR2 from the germline V gene are SGHRS and YFSETQ. CDR3 length: 14 residues. Trimming took 5 bases from V and 6 from J; bases not matched to a gene: 8. Here the CDR3 DNA reads TGCGCCAGCAGTTTTAGCGGGCCGACCAATGAGCAGTTCTTC. As protein: CASSFSGPTNEQFF.

This chain links TRBV5-4 with TRBJ1-1; D unclear. Germline CDR1 is SGHNT and CDR2 is YYREEE (reference sequence). Trimming took off 3 bases at V and 6 bases at J, with 18 bases between the two ends. The CDR3 length is 15 residues. CDR3: CASSSIVGGIAEAFF. In nucleotides, the CDR3 is TGTGCCAGCAGCTCTATTGTGGGCGGGATCGCTGAAGCTTTCTTT.

The chain is built from TRBV7-9 and TRBJ1-1; the D is unclear. CDR3 length: 13 amino acids. The V gene lost 3 bases and the J gene lost 8 bases, with 13 bases spanning the gap. Germline V gene lookup returns CDR1 SEHNR and CDR2 FQNEAQ (reference sequence). The CDR3 region has the DNA TGTGCCAGCAGCTTCCGGGGAGATAAAGAAGCTTTCTTT. Translation gives CASSFRGDKEAFF. Combining the CDR3 with reference TRBV7-9 and TRBJ1-1 gives the whole variable domain DTGVSQNPRHKITKRGQNVTFRCDPISEHNRLYWYRQTLGQGPEFLTYFQNEAQLEKSRLLSDRFSAERPKGSFSTLEIQRTEQGDSAMYLCASSFRGDKEAFFGQGTRLTVV.

The J gene is TRBJ2-7, the V gene TRBV6-1; no definite D call. The CDR3 sequence is 16 residues long. Trimming removed 4 bases from V and 2 bases from J, with 18 bases in between. CDR1 is MNHNS, CDR2 SASEGT, per germline. CDR3 DNA sequence: TGTGCCAGCAGTGTCTCTGTGGCACACCCAACCTACGAGCAGTACTTC. Its translation is CASSVSVAHPTYEQYF.

The chain is built from TRBV10-1 and TRBJ2-3; D gene ambiguous. Deletions cut 5 bases from V and 3 bases from J, with 12 bases between. The CDR3 runs 14 residues. Per germline, CDR1 WNHNN and CDR2 SYGVQD (reference sequence). CDR3 region: CASSLLAWTDTQYF. CDR3 DNA: TGCGCCAGCAGTTTATTGGCCTGGACAGATACGCAGTATTTT.

V usage is TRBV6-6 and J usage is TRBJ2-3; 7 bases match TRBD2. This CDR3 is built from 15 residues. The J segment lost 5 bases and the V segment lost 6 bases, leaving 11 bases of the junction unmatched. Germline V gene sequence: CDR1 MNHNY, CDR2 SVGAGI (reference sequence). The CDR3 here is CASSYPGGSGDTQYF. The CDR3 DNA is TGTGCCAGCAGCTACCCGGGAGGATCCGGAGATACGCAGTATTTT.

This clone showed up just once. This chain links TRBV19 with TRBJ2-3; TRBD1 matches 9 bases. Per germline, CDR1 LNHDA and CDR2 SQIVND (reference sequence). V shed 3 bases, J shed 4 bases, and the junction held 11 bases outside the gene matches. The CDR3 covers 17 residues. The CDR3 loop reads CASSIGWGTGRSDTQYF. The CDR3 nucleotides are TGTGCCAGTAGTATCGGGTGGGGGACAGGGAGATCAGATACGCAGTATTTT.

The chain recombines TRBV6-1 with TRBJ2-7, with D perhaps matching TRBD2 (5 bases). V was clipped by 7 bases and J by 5 bases, with 21 bases between them. The CDR3 is 15 amino acids. Germline CDR1 reads MNHNS; CDR2 reads SASEGT. CDR3 DNA sequence: TGTGCCAGCACGGGAAGGGCCGCTGTTGCGAACGAGCAGTACTTC. This sequence encodes CASTGRAAVANEQYF.

J is TRBJ2-2 and V is TRBV19; D is perhaps TRBD1 (5 bases). There are 15 residues in the CDR3. The germline V gene encodes CDR1 LNHDA and CDR2 SQIVND (reference sequence). Trimming took off 5 bases at V and 0 bases at J, with 10 bases between the two ends. CDR3 protein: CASSHGAANTGELFF. The CDR3 nucleotides are TGTGCCAGTAGTCATGGGGCAGCGAACACCGGGGAGCTGTTTTTT. Based on the CDR3 plus reference TRBV19 and TRBJ2-2, the full variable domain is DGGITQSPKYLFRKEGQNVTLSCEQNLNHDAMYWYRQDPGQGLRLIYYSQIVNDFQKGDIAEGYSVSREKKESFPLTVTSAQKNPTAFYLCASSHGAANTGELFFGEGSRLTVL.

The chain has TRBV6-5 and TRBJ2-7; D is unresolved. Trimming removed 6 bases from V and 3 bases from J, with 12 bases in between. Germline V CDR1 and CDR2: MNHEY, SVGAGI. The CDR3 contains 13 residues. The DNA for the CDR3 is TGTGCCAGCAGCTTAGTCCGTGACTACGAGCAGTACTTC. Its protein product is CASSLVRDYEQYF.

The chain carries TRBV11-2 and TRBJ2-1; maybe TRBD1 (5 bases). The ends were cut back, 2 bases at V and 6 bases at J, with 11 bases in the middle. CDR1 is SGHAT and CDR2 is FQNNGV in the germline V gene. The CDR3 has 14 residues. The CDR3 DNA is TGTGCCAGCAGCTTATCAGGGCGCCTCAATGAGCAGTTCTTC. Protein product: CASSLSGRLNEQFF.

This rearrangement joins TRBV7-3 to TRBJ2-1, with 7 bases fitting TRBD2. Germline loops: CDR1 SGHTA, CDR2 FQGTGA. With V trimmed by 4 bases and J by 0 bases, 9 bases remained unmatched. This CDR3 has 17 amino acids. DNA of the CDR3: TGTGCCAGCAGCTCTAAGGGAGGGGCTACCTCCTACAATGAGCAGTTCTTC. This codes for CASSSKGGATSYNEQFF.

This rearrangement joins TRBV9 to TRBJ1-2; tentatively, D is TRBD1 (5 bases). The ends were cut back, 1 base at V and 2 bases at J, with 6 bases in the middle. This CDR3 has 13 amino acids. CDR1 is SGDLS and CDR2 is YYNGEE in the germline V gene. The CDR3, as DNA: TGTGCCAGCAGCGTACCAGGGAACTATGGCTACACCTTC. It specifies CASSVPGNYGYTF.

The rearrangement uses TRBV6-1 and TRBJ2-7; tentatively, D is TRBD1 (5 bases). This CDR3 has 12 amino acids. Germline lookup yields CDR1 MNHNS and CDR2 SASEGT. Deletions cut 6 bases from V and 4 bases from J, with 10 bases between. CDR3 sequence (DNA): TGTGCCAGCAGACAGGACCAATACGAGCAGTACTTC. Protein product: CASRQDQYEQYF.

The chain has TRBV5-1 and TRBJ2-5, with 9 bases matching TRBD1. The V segment lost 4 bases and the J segment 1 base; nucleotides outside the gene matches: 8. Germline V lookup: CDR1 SGHRS, CDR2 YFSETQ. This CDR3 has 16 amino acids. This chain's CDR3 is CASSPGQGGGQETQYF. Here the CDR3 DNA reads TGCGCCAGCAGCCCGGGACAGGGAGGGGGCCAAGAGACCCAGTACTTC.

This sequence joins TRBV2 and TRBJ2-3, with D perhaps matching TRBD1 (6 bases). The V and J ends lost 6 bases and 2 bases respectively, with 15 bases between them. The length of the CDR3 is 15 residues. Germline loops: CDR1 SNHLY, CDR2 FYNNEI. This CDR3 is CASRMDRLFTDTQYF. CDR3 nucleotides: TGTGCCAGCAGGATGGACAGATTATTCACAGATACGCAGTATTTT. Full variable domain (rest looked up from reference TRBV2 and TRBJ2-3): EPEVTQTPSHQVTQMGQEVILRCVPISNHLYFYWYRQILGQKVEFLVSFYNNEISEKSEIFDDQFSVERPDGSNFTLKIRSTKLEDSAMYFCASRMDRLFTDTQYFGPGTRLTVL.

In DNA form, the CDR3 reads TGTGCCAGCAGCTTACAGCCCACTCACCAGGATTCCGAGCAGTACTTC. It encodes CASSLQPTHQDSEQYF. J is TRBJ2-5 and V is TRBV11-2; D remains unclear. The J call may be in error: the DNA end matches TRBJ2-7 better. The CDR3 is 16 amino acids. Germline values: CDR1 SGHAT, CDR2 FQNNGV.